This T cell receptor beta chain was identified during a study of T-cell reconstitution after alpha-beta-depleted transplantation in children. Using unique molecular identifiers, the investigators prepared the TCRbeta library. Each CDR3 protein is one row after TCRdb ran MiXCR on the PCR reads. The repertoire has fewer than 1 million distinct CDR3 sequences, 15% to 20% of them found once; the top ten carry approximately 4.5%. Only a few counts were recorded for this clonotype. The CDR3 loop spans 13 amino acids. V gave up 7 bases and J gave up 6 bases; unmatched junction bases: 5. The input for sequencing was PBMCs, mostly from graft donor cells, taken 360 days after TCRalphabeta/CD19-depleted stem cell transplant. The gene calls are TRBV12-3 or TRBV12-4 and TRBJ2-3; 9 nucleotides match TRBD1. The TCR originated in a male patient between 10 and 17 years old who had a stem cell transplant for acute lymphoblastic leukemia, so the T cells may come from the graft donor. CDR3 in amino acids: CASTQGAGDTQYF. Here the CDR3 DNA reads TGTGCCAGCACACAGGGGGCTGGGGATACGCAGTATTTT.